These 3 T cell receptor beta chains were sequenced from one sample in a study of T-cell reconstitution after alpha-beta-depleted transplantation in children (dated by TCRdb to the mid-2010s). The library was made by PCR. The data were produced on an Illumina HiSeq 2500. TCR library preparation used molecular barcoding, with unique molecular identifiers applied to normalize quantification of the TCRbeta repertoire. TCRdb itself trimmed the public reads at Q25 with fastp, ran MiXCR and retained productive beta chains. Each CDR3 protein gets just one entry, which takes the most common genes and DNA from the rows behind it. This sample lists 490,000 or so distinct CDR3 sequences; around an eighth were detected once. 5% to 6% of the sample is held by the ten biggest clonotypes. Source: PBMCs from the stem cell graft donor, taken from the stem cell graft. The source is a human donor who donated a stem cell graft to a child with combined immunodeficiency.

This clonotype occurred a few times. The rearrangement links TRBV6-2 or TRBV6-3 to TRBJ2-1, with 7 bases identical to TRBD1. V was pared by 8 bases and J by 5 bases, with 6 bases of the junction left unmatched. Germline values: CDR1 MNHEY, CDR2 SVGEGT. This CDR3 region has 13 residues. CDR3 amino acids: CASRSRGNNEQFF. CDR3 DNA sequence: TGTGCCAGCCGGAGCAGGGGGAACAATGAGCAGTTCTTC.

The chain is built from TRBV27 and TRBJ1-1; unclear D gene. The CDR3 has 14 residues. Germline V gene data show CDR1 as MNHEY and CDR2 as SMNVEV (reference sequence). V dropped 5 bases and J dropped 4 bases, with 14 bases sitting between them. The CDR3 coding sequence is TGTGCCAGCAGTCCTACCTTCGGCGGCACTGAAGCTTTCTTT. Protein: CASSPTFGGTEAFF.

This clonotype showed up just a few times. This rearrangement joins TRBV11-2 to TRBJ1-2, with TRBD1 as a possible D gene (5 bases). The CDR3 loop spans 15 amino acids. With 0 bases removed from V and 8 bases from J, the gap between germline ends came to 16 bases. Germline assignment: CDR1 SGHAT and CDR2 FQNNGV. The DNA for the CDR3 is TGTGCCAGCAGCTTAGAACGGGACCCATTCTGGGGCTACACCTTC. It encodes CASSLERDPFWGYTF.